This is a list of T cell receptor beta chains from one sample in a study of regulatory T cells in long-lasting Graves disease. TCRdb called the multiplex PCR reads again in MiXCR, with one record for every CDR3 protein. Of about 400,000 distinct CDR3 sequences in the sample, less than 25% are singletons; the top ten hold less than 25%. The material sequenced was peripheral blood mononuclear cells (PBMCs), taken when the disease was refractory, from a patient treated with antithyroid drugs. All receptors derive from a female donor with Graves disease. Each CDR3 is given with its conserved first and last residue. D genes are given only for firm matches. Not every row has a clone size; where given, it reads once, few, many or a size class.

abundance	d_gene	v_gene	j_gene	CDR3aa	CDR3nt
-	-	TRBV19	TRBJ2-1	CASSFRRGAGDEQFF	TGTGCCAGTAGTTTTCGCAGGGGGGCGGGGGATGAGCAGTTCTTC
many	-	TRBV6-2/TRBV6-3	TRBJ2-7	CASSSKPPGQQPYEQYF	TGTGCCAGCAGTTCGAAACCCCCGGGACAACAGCCCTACGAGCAGTACTTC
-	TRBD2	TRBV7-8	TRBJ2-5	CASSLGAAGLETQYF	TGTGCCAGCAGCTTAGGGGCAGCGGGATTGGAGACCCAGTACTTC
few	-	TRBV19	TRBJ2-7	CASSKTGPYEQYF	TGTGCCAGTAGTAAGACAGGACCCTACGAGCAGTACTTC
-	-	TRBV6-1	TRBJ2-7	CASSEPNEQYF	TGTGCCAGCAGTGAGCCTAACGAGCAGTACTTC
-	TRBD1	TRBV18	TRBJ2-2	CASSPIRTGNTGELFF	TGTGCCAGCTCACCAATACGGACAGGGAACACCGGGGAGCTGTTTTTT
many	-	TRBV27	TRBJ2-7	CASSLSQETPYEQYF	TGTGCCAGCAGTTTAAGTCAGGAAACTCCCTACGAGCAGTACTTC
many	-	TRBV28	TRBJ1-2	CATTPPDSYGYTF	TGTGCCACCACCCCCCCGGATAGCTATGGCTACACCTTC
many	-	TRBV7-2	TRBJ1-5	CASSRDQNNQPQHF	TGTGCCAGCAGCCGGGACCAAAACAATCAGCCCCAGCATTTT
few	TRBD1	TRBV12-3/TRBV12-4	TRBJ1-5	CASSLGDRLNQPQHF	TGTGCCAGCAGTTTGGGGGACAGGCTGAATCAGCCCCAGCATTTT
-	-	TRBV19	TRBJ2-2	CASKGGHTGELFF	TGTGCCAGTAAAGGCGGTCACACCGGGGAGCTGTTTTTT
-	TRBD1	TRBV5-6	TRBJ2-7	CASSRFPGQGFEQYF	TGTGCCAGCAGCCGATTCCCGGGACAGGGGTTCGAGCAGTACTTC
few	TRBD2	TRBV7-9	TRBJ2-5	CASSLAWGQLARDKETQYF	TGTGCCAGCAGCTTAGCCTGGGGCCAACTAGCGAGAGACAAAGAGACCCAGTACTTC
many	-	TRBV28	TRBJ1-5	CASSFGRGNQPQHF	TGTGCCAGCAGTTTCGGTCGGGGCAATCAGCCCCAGCATTTT
-	TRBD2	TRBV29-1	TRBJ2-7	CSVEGSGNYEQYF	TGCAGCGTTGAGGGTAGCGGGAACTACGAGCAGTACTTC
-	-	TRBV7-9	TRBJ2-3	CASIALTSTDTQYF	TGTGCCAGTATCGCCTTAACTAGCACAGATACGCAGTATTTT
many	TRBD2	TRBV28	TRBJ2-7	CASSLVSSGSFYEQYF	TGTGCCAGCAGTTTGGTGTCTAGCGGGAGCTTCTACGAGCAGTACTTC
many	TRBD2	TRBV7-2	TRBJ2-7	CASSLAGPYEQYF	TGTGCCAGCAGTCTAGCGGGACCCTACGAGCAGTACTTC
many	-	TRBV13	TRBJ2-5	CASRQRFGETQYF	TGTGCCAGCAGACAGCGGTTTGGTGAGACCCAGTACTTC
-	-	TRBV5-5	TRBJ1-5	CAISPLGGLGNQPQHF	TGTGCCATCAGCCCCCTCGGGGGGCTCGGCAATCAGCCCCAGCATTTT
-	-	TRBV30	TRBJ1-2	CAYAGAPEFYGYTF	TGTGCCTACGCGGGGGCGCCCGAGTTTTACGGCTACACCTTC
-	-	TRBV6-1	TRBJ1-3	CASSPSAGAGNTIYF	TGTGCCAGCAGCCCAAGTGCAGGGGCAGGAAACACCATATATTTT
-	TRBD1	TRBV20-1	TRBJ1-5	CSAPSVQGGFDQPQHF	TGCAGTGCCCCAAGCGTACAGGGGGGATTTGATCAGCCCCAGCATTTT
-	-	TRBV19	TRBJ2-7	CASSMRAAGQSYEQYF	TGTGCCAGTAGTATGCGGGCAGCGGGACAATCCTACGAGCAGTACTTC
few	-	TRBV12-3/TRBV12-4	TRBJ1-6	CASTALEGRKALHF	TGTGCCAGCACGGCCCTTGAGGGGCGAAAGGCCCTCCACTTT
few	-	TRBV5-5	TRBJ1-1	CASSLEGVGAFF	TGTGCCAGCAGCTTGGAAGGGGTCGGGGCTTTCTTT
many	-	TRBV20-1	TRBJ2-4	CSAIVPKAAKNIQYF	TGCAGTGCTATCGTCCCTAAGGCCGCCAAAAACATTCAGTACTTC
many	TRBD1	TRBV18	TRBJ1-4	CASSPPRGTGGEKLFF	TGTGCCAGCTCACCACCGCGCGGGACAGGGGGGGAAAAACTGTTTTTT
-	-	TRBV11-2	TRBJ1-1	CASSLGLSYEAFF	TGTGCCAGCAGCTTAGGCCTCAGCTATGAAGCTTTCTTT
few	TRBD1	TRBV19	TRBJ2-5	CASSTTGFRGETQYF	TGTGCCAGTAGTACGACAGGGTTTCGAGGAGAGACCCAGTACTTC
-	-	TRBV7-8	TRBJ2-5	CASSLDWAIQETQYF	TGTGCCAGCAGCTTAGACTGGGCTATCCAAGAGACCCAGTACTTC
-	-	TRBV24-1	TRBJ1-5	CATSDFDYQPQHF	TGTGCCACCAGTGATTTCGACTACCAGCCCCAGCATTTT
few	-	TRBV6-2/TRBV6-3	TRBJ1-5	CASSYSRQGAKHF	TGTGCCAGCAGTTACTCGCGGCAGGGCGCGAAGCATTTT
many	-	TRBV11-2	TRBJ2-5	CASSPSGTAGGAQYF	TGTGCCAGCAGCCCTTCGGGGACAGCCGGAGGGGCCCAGTACTTC
many	-	TRBV5-1	TRBJ1-2	CASSLLPGQRPGYTF	TGCGCCAGCAGCCTCTTACCGGGACAACGCCCTGGCTACACCTTC
many	-	TRBV19	TRBJ1-5	CASSMFEGSNQPQHF	TGTGCCAGTAGTATGTTCGAAGGGTCAAATCAGCCCCAGCATTTT
-	-	TRBV6-1	TRBJ1-6	CASSAALVRDSPLHF	TGTGCCAGCAGTGCCGCACTCGTCAGGGATTCACCCCTCCACTTT
-	TRBD2	TRBV20-1	TRBJ2-5	CSARGDLAGLQETQYF	TGCAGTGCTAGAGGAGACTTAGCGGGGCTACAAGAGACCCAGTACTTC
many	-	TRBV12-3/TRBV12-4	TRBJ1-2	CASRAATRVRDGYTF	TGTGCCAGCAGAGCAGCGACAAGGGTGCGGGATGGCTACACCTTC
-	-	TRBV6-2/TRBV6-3	TRBJ1-2	CASSDRGRGYLGYTF	TGTGCCAGCAGTGATCGGGGCAGGGGCTATTTAGGCTACACCTTC
-	-	TRBV4-1	TRBJ1-1	CASSQDVRGIEAFF	TGCGCCAGCAGCCAAGATGTGCGGGGTATTGAAGCTTTCTTT
-	TRBD1	TRBV7-2	TRBJ2-1	CASSRSGQGSYNEQFF	TGTGCCAGCAGCCGCTCGGGACAGGGGTCCTACAATGAGCAGTTCTTC
few	TRBD1	TRBV5-5	TRBJ2-5	CASSWGLGQGLIETQYF	TGTGCCAGCAGCTGGGGGCTGGGACAGGGGTTAATAGAGACCCAGTACTTC
many	TRBD1	TRBV28	TRBJ2-5	CASSSNRGVGETQYF	TGTGCCAGCAGTTCTAACAGGGGTGTAGGAGAGACCCAGTACTTC
many	-	TRBV11-2	TRBJ2-7	CASSLDVLAYEQYF	TGTGCCAGCAGCTTAGATGTACTAGCCTACGAGCAGTACTTC
-	-	TRBV9	TRBJ2-7	CASGRDTYEQYF	TGTGCCAGCGGGAGGGACACCTACGAGCAGTACTTC
many	TRBD2	TRBV7-2	TRBJ2-7	CASQTGTSYEQYF	TGTGCCAGCCAAACCGGGACTAGCTACGAGCAGTACTTC
-	-	TRBV20-1	TRBJ2-7	CSALLGGQFLTYEQYF	TGCAGTGCCCTCCTTGGAGGACAGTTTTTAACCTACGAGCAGTACTTC
many	-	TRBV11-2	TRBJ2-7	CASSTWFYEQYF	TGTGCCAGCAGCACATGGTTCTACGAGCAGTACTTC
many	TRBD2	TRBV28	TRBJ2-5	CASSSSVTTSGMPETQYF	TGTGCCAGCAGTTCCTCTGTCACGACTAGCGGGATGCCAGAGACCCAGTACTTC